Given below is one T cell receptor beta chain in context. These data are taken from a study of blood T cell repertoires in COVID-19. Libraries were prepared by immunoSEQ multiplex PCR; TCRdb keeps only in-frame clonotypes and omits some of them. The sample lists about 120,000 clones; around nine tenths were seen once. CDR3 size: 14 residues. The germline CDR1 and CDR2 sequences are MNHEY and SMNVEV (reference sequence). V was cut by 3 bases and J by 7 bases, with 13 bases left in between. What was sequenced was peripheral blood. The gene calls are TRBV27 and TRBJ1-5; unclear D gene. The sequence was collected from a man between 60 and 75 years old with COVID-19, enrolled during active disease. DNA of the CDR3: TGTGCCAGCAGTTTTGGAGATTCTGGGCAGCCCCAGCATTTT. This codes for CASSFGDSGQPQHF.